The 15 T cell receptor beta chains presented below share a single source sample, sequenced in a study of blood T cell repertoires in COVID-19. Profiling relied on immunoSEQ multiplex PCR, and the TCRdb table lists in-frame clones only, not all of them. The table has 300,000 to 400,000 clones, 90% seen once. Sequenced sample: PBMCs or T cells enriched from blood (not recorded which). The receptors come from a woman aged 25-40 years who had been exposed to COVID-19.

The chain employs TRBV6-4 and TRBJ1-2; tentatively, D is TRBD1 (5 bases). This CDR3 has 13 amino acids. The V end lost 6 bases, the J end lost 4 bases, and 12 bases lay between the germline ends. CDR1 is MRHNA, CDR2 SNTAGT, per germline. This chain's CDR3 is CASSPRVGYGYTF. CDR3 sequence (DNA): TGTGCCAGCAGCCCCAGGGTAGGCTATGGCTACACCTTC.

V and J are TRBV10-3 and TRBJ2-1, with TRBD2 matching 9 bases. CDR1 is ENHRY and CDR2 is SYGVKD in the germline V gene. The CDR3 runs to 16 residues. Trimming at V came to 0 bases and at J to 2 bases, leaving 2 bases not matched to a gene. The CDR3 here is CAISESQRGAYNEQFF. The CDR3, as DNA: TGTGCCATCAGTGAGTCACAGCGGGGGGCCTACAATGAGCAGTTCTTC.

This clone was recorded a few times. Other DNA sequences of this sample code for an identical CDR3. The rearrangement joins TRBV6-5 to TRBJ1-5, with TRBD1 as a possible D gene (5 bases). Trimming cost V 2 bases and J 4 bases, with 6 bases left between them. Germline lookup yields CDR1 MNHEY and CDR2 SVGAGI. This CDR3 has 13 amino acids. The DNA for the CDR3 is TGTGCCAGCAGTTACGACAGAAATCAGCCCCAGCATTTT. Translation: CASSYDRNQPQHF.

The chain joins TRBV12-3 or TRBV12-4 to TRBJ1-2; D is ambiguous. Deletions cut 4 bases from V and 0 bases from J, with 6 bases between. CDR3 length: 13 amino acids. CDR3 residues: CASSSVPNYGYTF. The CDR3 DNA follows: TGTGCCAGCAGTTCGGTCCCTAACTATGGCTACACCTTC.

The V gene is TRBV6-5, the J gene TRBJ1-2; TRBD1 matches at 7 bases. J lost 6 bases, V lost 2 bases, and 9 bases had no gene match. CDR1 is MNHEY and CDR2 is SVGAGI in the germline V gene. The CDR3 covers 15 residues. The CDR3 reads CASSYTDRVPDGYTF. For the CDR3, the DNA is TGTGCCAGCAGTTACACCGACAGGGTACCGGATGGCTACACCTTC.

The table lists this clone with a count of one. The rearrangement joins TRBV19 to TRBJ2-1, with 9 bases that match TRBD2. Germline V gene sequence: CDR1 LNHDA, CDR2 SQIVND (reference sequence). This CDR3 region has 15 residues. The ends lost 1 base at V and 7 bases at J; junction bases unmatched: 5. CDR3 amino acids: CASSIGNSGGNEQFF. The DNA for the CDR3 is TGTGCCAGTAGTATAGGAAATAGCGGGGGAAATGAGCAGTTCTTC. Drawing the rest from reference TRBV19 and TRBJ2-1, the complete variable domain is DGGITQSPKYLFRKEGQNVTLSCEQNLNHDAMYWYRQDPGQGLRLIYYSQIVNDFQKGDIAEGYSVSREKKESFPLTVTSAQKNPTAFYLCASSIGNSGGNEQFFGPGTRLTVL.

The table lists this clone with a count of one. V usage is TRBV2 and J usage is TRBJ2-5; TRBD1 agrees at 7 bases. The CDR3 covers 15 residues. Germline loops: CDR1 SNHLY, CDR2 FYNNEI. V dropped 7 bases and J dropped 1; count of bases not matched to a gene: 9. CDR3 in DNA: TGTGCCAGCACGGTTGGGACAGCTTTCCAAGAGACCCAGTACTTC. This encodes CASTVGTAFQETQYF. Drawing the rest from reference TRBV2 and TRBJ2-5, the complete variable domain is EPEVTQTPSHQVTQMGQEVILRCVPISNHLYFYWYRQILGQKVEFLVSFYNNEISEKSEIFDDQFSVERPDGSNFTLKIRSTKLEDSAMYFCASTVGTAFQETQYFGPGTRLLVL.

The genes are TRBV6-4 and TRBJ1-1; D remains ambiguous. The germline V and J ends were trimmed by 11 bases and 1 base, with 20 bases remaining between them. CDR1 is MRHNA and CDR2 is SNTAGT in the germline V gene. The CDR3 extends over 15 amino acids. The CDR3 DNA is TGTGCCTCCTCACCGAGGGCAGGCTCGAACACTGAAGCTTTCTTT. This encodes CASSPRAGSNTEAFF.

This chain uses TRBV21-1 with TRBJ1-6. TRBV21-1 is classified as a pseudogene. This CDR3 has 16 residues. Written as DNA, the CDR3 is TGTGCCAGCAGCAATAATGGCCTTCAATCGGGTTCACCCCTCCACTTT. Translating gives CASSNNGLQSGSPLHF.

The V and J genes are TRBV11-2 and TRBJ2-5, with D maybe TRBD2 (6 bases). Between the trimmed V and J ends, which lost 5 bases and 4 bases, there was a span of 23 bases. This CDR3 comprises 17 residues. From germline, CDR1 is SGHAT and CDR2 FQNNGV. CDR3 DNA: TGTGCCAGCAGCCTTAGGCCTCCGCCAGGGCGGGGAGAGACCCAGTACTTC. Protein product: CASSLRPPPGRGETQYF.

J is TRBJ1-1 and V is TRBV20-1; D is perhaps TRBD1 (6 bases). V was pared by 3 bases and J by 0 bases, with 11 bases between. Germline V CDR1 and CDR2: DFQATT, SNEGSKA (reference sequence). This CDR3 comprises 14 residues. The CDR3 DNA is TGCAGTGCTAGTACAGGGCCTTTGAACACTGAAGCTTTCTTT. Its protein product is CSASTGPLNTEAFF.

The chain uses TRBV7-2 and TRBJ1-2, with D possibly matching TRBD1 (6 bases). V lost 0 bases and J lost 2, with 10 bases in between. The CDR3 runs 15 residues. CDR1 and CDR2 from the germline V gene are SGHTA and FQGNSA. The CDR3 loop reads CASSLATGGNYGYTF. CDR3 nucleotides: TGTGCCAGCAGCTTAGCGACAGGCGGGAACTATGGCTACACCTTC.

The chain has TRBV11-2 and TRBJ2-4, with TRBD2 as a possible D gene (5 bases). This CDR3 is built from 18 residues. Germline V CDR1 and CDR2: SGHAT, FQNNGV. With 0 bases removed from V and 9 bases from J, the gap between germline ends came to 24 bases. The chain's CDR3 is CASSLDKYGVGSLSIQYF. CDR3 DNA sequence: TGTGCCAGCAGCTTAGATAAATACGGGGTTGGGAGTCTTAGCATTCAGTACTTC.

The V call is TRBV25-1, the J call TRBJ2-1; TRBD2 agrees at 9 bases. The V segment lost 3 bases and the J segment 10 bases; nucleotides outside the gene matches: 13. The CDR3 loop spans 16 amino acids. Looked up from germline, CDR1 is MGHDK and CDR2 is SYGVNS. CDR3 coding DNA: TGTGCCAGCAGTGATGGTTATGGGACTAGCAAGTGGGAGCAGTTCTTC. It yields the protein CASSDGYGTSKWEQFF.

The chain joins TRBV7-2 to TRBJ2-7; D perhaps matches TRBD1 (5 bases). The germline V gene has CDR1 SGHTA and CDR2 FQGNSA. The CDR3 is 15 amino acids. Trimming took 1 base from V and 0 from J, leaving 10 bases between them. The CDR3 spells CASSLVLDISYEQYF. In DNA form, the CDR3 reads TGTGCCAGCAGCTTAGTTCTGGACATCTCCTACGAGCAGTACTTC.